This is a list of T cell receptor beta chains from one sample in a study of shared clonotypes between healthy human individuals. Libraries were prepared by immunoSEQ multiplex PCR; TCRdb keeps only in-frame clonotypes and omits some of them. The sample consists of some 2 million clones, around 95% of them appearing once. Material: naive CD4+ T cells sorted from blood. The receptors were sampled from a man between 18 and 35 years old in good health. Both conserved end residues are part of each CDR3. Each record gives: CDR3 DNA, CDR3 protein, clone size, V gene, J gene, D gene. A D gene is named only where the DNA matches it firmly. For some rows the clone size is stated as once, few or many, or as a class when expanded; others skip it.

CDR3nt: TGCAGTGCGACAGATTACTACGAGCAGTACTTC
CDR3aa: CSATDYYEQYF
abundance: once
v_gene: TRBV20-1
j_gene: TRBJ2-7
d_gene: -

CDR3nt: TGTGCCAGCTCACCGGGATGGAACACTGAAGCTTTCTTT
CDR3aa: CASSPGWNTEAFF
abundance: -
v_gene: TRBV18
j_gene: TRBJ1-1
d_gene: -

CDR3nt: TGTGCCAGCAGACTCGCGGACAGCTCTGGAAACACCATATATTTT
CDR3aa: CASRLADSSGNTIYF
abundance: -
v_gene: TRBV6-5
j_gene: TRBJ1-3
d_gene: -

CDR3nt: TGTGCCAGCTCACCTCGCAACGGGGTCAGTAACTATGGCTACACCTTC
CDR3aa: CASSPRNGVSNYGYTF
abundance: -
v_gene: TRBV18
j_gene: TRBJ1-2
d_gene: -

CDR3nt: TGTGCCAGTAGTCCCGCCAAGGCTGGCTCTGGAAACACCATATATTTT
CDR3aa: CASSPAKAGSGNTIYF
abundance: once
v_gene: TRBV19
j_gene: TRBJ1-3
d_gene: -

CDR3nt: TGTGCCAGCAGCCCCCGCCCGGTAGGTGACACAGATACGCAGTATTTT
CDR3aa: CASSPRPVGDTDTQYF
abundance: -
v_gene: TRBV7-9
j_gene: TRBJ2-3
d_gene: -

CDR3nt: TGCGCCAGCAGCCAAGAAAGCTTAGGGGATTACATTCAGTACTTC
CDR3aa: CASSQESLGDYIQYF
abundance: -
v_gene: TRBV4-3
j_gene: TRBJ2-4
d_gene: -

CDR3nt: TGTGCCAGCAGTCCAGTAGATTCCTATAATTCACCCCTCCACTTT
CDR3aa: CASSPVDSYNSPLHF
abundance: -
v_gene: TRBV28
j_gene: TRBJ1-6
d_gene: -

CDR3nt: TGTGCCAGTATGAACGGGCCCTTGGATAACTATGGCTACACCTTC
CDR3aa: CASMNGPLDNYGYTF
abundance: -
v_gene: TRBV19
j_gene: TRBJ1-2
d_gene: -

CDR3nt: TGTGCCAGCAGCGACACGCGGGCCACAGATACGCAGTATTTT
CDR3aa: CASSDTRATDTQYF
abundance: -
v_gene: TRBV7-2
j_gene: TRBJ2-3
d_gene: -

CDR3nt: TGCAGTGCTACGGACGGATACGAGCAGTACTTC
CDR3aa: CSATDGYEQYF
abundance: -
v_gene: TRBV20-1
j_gene: TRBJ2-7
d_gene: -

CDR3nt: TGTGCCAGCAGTGAATACGTCTCTCACGGGGAGACCCAGTACTTC
CDR3aa: CASSEYVSHGETQYF
abundance: -
v_gene: TRBV25-1
j_gene: TRBJ2-5
d_gene: -

CDR3nt: TGTGCCAGCAGCTTGGGACTAGCGGTCCAAGAGGCCCAGTACTTC
CDR3aa: CASSLGLAVQEAQYF
abundance: once
v_gene: TRBV7-2
j_gene: TRBJ2-5
d_gene: TRBD2

CDR3nt: TGTGCCAGCACCCAAGGCGGGAGGGTGGCAGATACGCAGTATTTT
CDR3aa: CASTQGGRVADTQYF
abundance: -
v_gene: TRBV7-2
j_gene: TRBJ2-3
d_gene: TRBD2

CDR3nt: TGTGCCAGCAGCTTAGGCGTAGGGGGCGCCCCCGGGGAGCTGTTTTTT
CDR3aa: CASSLGVGGAPGELFF
abundance: -
v_gene: TRBV7-6
j_gene: TRBJ2-2
d_gene: TRBD1

CDR3nt: TGTGCCAGCAGTATTGACTACAAGATTGTGTTTTTT
CDR3aa: CASSIDYKIVFF
abundance: -
v_gene: TRBV7-2
j_gene: TRBJ2-2
d_gene: -

CDR3nt: TGTGCCAACCGGGACACGACGAACACTGAAGCTTTCTTT
CDR3aa: CANRDTTNTEAFF
abundance: -
v_gene: TRBV10-3
j_gene: TRBJ1-1
d_gene: -

CDR3nt: TGTGCCAGCAGCTTTTACGACACCGAAAAACTGTTTTTT
CDR3aa: CASSFYDTEKLFF
abundance: -
v_gene: TRBV6-1
j_gene: TRBJ1-4
d_gene: -

CDR3nt: TGTGCCAGCAGCTTGCGACAGGGGGCTGGCGAGCAGTACTTC
CDR3aa: CASSLRQGAGEQYF
abundance: -
v_gene: TRBV5-6
j_gene: TRBJ2-7
d_gene: TRBD1

CDR3nt: TGTGCCAGCTCACCACTCGAGACCTACGAGCAGTACTTC
CDR3aa: CASSPLETYEQYF
abundance: -
v_gene: TRBV18
j_gene: TRBJ2-7
d_gene: -

CDR3nt: TGTGCCTGGAGTGCAGACCGGACGGGACACATGAACACTGAAGCTTTCTTT
CDR3aa: CAWSADRTGHMNTEAFF
abundance: -
v_gene: TRBV30
j_gene: TRBJ1-1
d_gene: -

CDR3nt: TGTGCCAGCAGGCGACAGGCCTCCTACGAGCAGTACTTC
CDR3aa: CASRRQASYEQYF
abundance: -
v_gene: TRBV6-6
j_gene: TRBJ2-7
d_gene: -

CDR3nt: TGTGCCTGGGACAGGGATCCCTCTGGAAACACCATATATTTT
CDR3aa: CAWDRDPSGNTIYF
abundance: -
v_gene: TRBV2
j_gene: TRBJ1-3
d_gene: TRBD1

CDR3nt: TGTGCCAGCAGACAGGGGGCAGGTAATGAGCAGTTCTTC
CDR3aa: CASRQGAGNEQFF
abundance: -
v_gene: TRBV2
j_gene: TRBJ2-1
d_gene: TRBD1

CDR3nt: TGTGCCAGCAGCTTAGCCGGGACTAGCGGATCTCTGGAGCAGTTCTTC
CDR3aa: CASSLAGTSGSLEQFF
abundance: -
v_gene: TRBV7-2
j_gene: TRBJ2-1
d_gene: TRBD2

CDR3nt: TGTGCCAGAAGCCCACAGCCCTATAGCAATCAGCCCCAGCATTTT
CDR3aa: CARSPQPYSNQPQHF
abundance: -
v_gene: TRBV5-3
j_gene: TRBJ1-5
d_gene: -

CDR3nt: TGCGCCAGCAGCTTGGATTCGGAGACCCAGTACTTC
CDR3aa: CASSLDSETQYF
abundance: -
v_gene: TRBV5-1
j_gene: TRBJ2-5
d_gene: -

CDR3nt: TGTGCCAGCAGCGCCCAGACAGTGATCGGGTCGGAAGCTTTCTTT
CDR3aa: CASSAQTVIGSEAFF
abundance: -
v_gene: TRBV9
j_gene: TRBJ1-1
d_gene: -

CDR3nt: TGCAGCGTTGAACTAGCGGGAGTGGGAAAGACCCAGTACTTC
CDR3aa: CSVELAGVGKTQYF
abundance: -
v_gene: TRBV29-1
j_gene: TRBJ2-5
d_gene: TRBD2

CDR3nt: TGCGCCAGCAGTGAGTGGGTTTTAGGGGAGCAGTACTTC
CDR3aa: CASSEWVLGEQYF
abundance: once
v_gene: TRBV10-1
j_gene: TRBJ2-7
d_gene: -

CDR3nt: TGCGCCAGCAGCTTGTCGGGGCAGCCCCAGCATTTT
CDR3aa: CASSLSGQPQHF
abundance: -
v_gene: TRBV5-1
j_gene: TRBJ1-5
d_gene: -

CDR3nt: TGTGCCATCAGTGAGTCCGAGGTCCACGAGCAGTACTTC
CDR3aa: CAISESEVHEQYF
abundance: -
v_gene: TRBV10-3
j_gene: TRBJ2-7
d_gene: -

CDR3nt: TGTGCCAGCAGCAATATACAGACTAGCGGGAGCGACGAGCAGTTCTTC
CDR3aa: CASSNIQTSGSDEQFF
abundance: -
v_gene: TRBV5-4
j_gene: TRBJ2-1
d_gene: TRBD2

CDR3nt: TGTGCCAGCAGCCAAGAATCCGCTATCCAGAACACCGGGGAGCTGTTTTTT
CDR3aa: CASSQESAIQNTGELFF
abundance: -
v_gene: TRBV4-2
j_gene: TRBJ2-2
d_gene: -

CDR3nt: TGTGCCAGCAGCGGGTGGACTAGCGGGGCAACCTACAATGAGCAGTTCTTC
CDR3aa: CASSGWTSGATYNEQFF
abundance: -
v_gene: TRBV5-7
j_gene: TRBJ2-1
d_gene: TRBD2

CDR3nt: TGTGCCAGCAGCCAGCCTAACACCGGGGAGCTGTTTTTT
CDR3aa: CASSQPNTGELFF
abundance: -
v_gene: TRBV11-2
j_gene: TRBJ2-2
d_gene: -

CDR3nt: TGCGCCAGCAGCTTGGCCCCTCGGACGGGGAACACTGAAGCTTTCTTT
CDR3aa: CASSLAPRTGNTEAFF
abundance: -
v_gene: TRBV5-1
j_gene: TRBJ1-1
d_gene: -

CDR3nt: TGTGCTAGTGGTTTTGGATCGGGAGTGGCTTGGGGCACCGGGGAGCTGTTTTTT
CDR3aa: CASGFGSGVAWGTGELFF
abundance: -
v_gene: TRBV12-5
j_gene: TRBJ2-2
d_gene: -

CDR3nt: TGTGCCAGCAGCCCGATCGGGCGGTTCAATGAGCAGTTCTTC
CDR3aa: CASSPIGRFNEQFF
abundance: -
v_gene: TRBV5-4
j_gene: TRBJ2-1
d_gene: -

CDR3nt: TGTGCCAGCAGCCTTATGGGGACTAGCGGCGAGACCCAGTACTTC
CDR3aa: CASSLMGTSGETQYF
abundance: once
v_gene: TRBV9
j_gene: TRBJ2-5
d_gene: TRBD2

CDR3nt: TGTGCCAGCAGTTTATTATCGCGGAACACCATATATTTT
CDR3aa: CASSLLSRNTIYF
abundance: -
v_gene: TRBV28
j_gene: TRBJ1-3
d_gene: -

CDR3nt: TGCGCCAGCAGCCAAGATCGGGGGACAGGGTACTCCTACGAGCAGTACTTC
CDR3aa: CASSQDRGTGYSYEQYF
abundance: -
v_gene: TRBV4-1
j_gene: TRBJ2-7
d_gene: TRBD1

CDR3nt: TGTGCCAGCAGATCTGGGAACAACGAGCAGTACTTC
CDR3aa: CASRSGNNEQYF
abundance: -
v_gene: TRBV6-5
j_gene: TRBJ2-7
d_gene: -

CDR3nt: TGTGCCAGCAGCATCCGTCGCGGCACGAACACCGGGGAGCTGTTTTTT
CDR3aa: CASSIRRGTNTGELFF
abundance: -
v_gene: TRBV11-3
j_gene: TRBJ2-2
d_gene: -

CDR3nt: TGTGCCAGCTTCCGGGACCCCTACGAGCAGTACTTC
CDR3aa: CASFRDPYEQYF
abundance: -
v_gene: TRBV2
j_gene: TRBJ2-7
d_gene: -

CDR3nt: TGTGCCAGCTCCCTTACAGGGGGTGGTCAGCCCCAGCATTTT
CDR3aa: CASSLTGGGQPQHF
abundance: -
v_gene: TRBV18
j_gene: TRBJ1-5
d_gene: TRBD1

CDR3nt: TGTGCCTGGAGGGGCTCAACAGGGGGCGCTTACTTC
CDR3aa: CAWRGSTGGAYF
abundance: -
v_gene: TRBV30
j_gene: TRBJ2-7
d_gene: TRBD1

CDR3nt: TGTGCCAGCAGTTTGAACAGCCCTTTTGACGAGCAGTACTTC
CDR3aa: CASSLNSPFDEQYF
abundance: -
v_gene: TRBV2
j_gene: TRBJ2-7
d_gene: -